The present T cell receptor (beta chain) was sequenced within a study of T cells after yellow fever vaccination (dated by TCRdb to between 2019 and 2020). With respect to the entire study: The SMART-Seq v4 Ultra Low Input RNA kit was used to prepare libraries from fractions with low cell numbers. To track T-cell clones before and after primary and booster YFV17D yellow fever vaccination, bulk TCR alpha and beta repertoires were sequenced longitudinally. Two healthy male donors made up the cohort, one aged 18 to 30 years and the other aged 30 to 40 years. Blood was collected at multiple timepoints before and after primary and secondary immunization, and bulk PBMC replicates and cell subsets were isolated. Overall study outcomes, separate from this receptor: A small fraction of clonotypes appeared in both the CD4 and CD8 compartments, likely as a result of convergent recombination. Most clones expanded after primary vaccination were re-detected after the booster (around 96% of CD4 and approximately 85% of CD8), suggesting broad memory maintenance. Because abundant contaminating clonotypes from the bulk population could be contained in FACS-sorted repertoires, computational filtering was required. Only a couple of donors were included in the study, so the extent to which the findings can be generalized is limited. Compared with the primary T-cell response, the secondary T-cell response was faster but weaker, reaching its peak on day 5 rather than on day 15.

The treatment or condition label of this sample denotes: live attenuated yellow fever vaccine strain. A standard Ficoll-Paque protocol was used to isolate PBMCs from peripheral blood. Dynabeads CD4 and CD8 positive selection kits were used to isolate CD4 and CD8 T-cell fractions. TriZol was used to extract RNA from bulk PBMCs, CD4 and CD8 fractions, and dextramer-positive and dextramer-negative fractions. TCR cDNA was made using 5'RACE template switching, a step that added a universal primer site and unique molecular identifiers. Priming for cDNA synthesis came from both the TCR alpha and TCR beta constant segments. Library amplification used two PCR steps, and the second PCR step added sample barcodes and sequencing adapters. Libraries were sequenced on Illumina HiSeq 2500 (2x100 bp) or NovaSeq (2x150 bp). On the authors' methods: Reads were demultiplexed and collapsed into UMI consensus sequences with MIGEC, and V(D)J alignment was performed with MiXCR. Clonotypes responding to the vaccine were identified with edgeR on replicate PBMC samples, with the criteria of FDR below 0.01 and a log2 fold change above 5 up to day 15. CD4 or CD8 identity was assigned to each bulk clonotype according to whether the clonotype was present at higher abundance in the sequenced CD4 repertoire or the sequenced CD8 repertoire. Through fastp at Q25 and MiXCR, TCRdb rebuilt clones from the public reads, retaining in-frame beta chains. Merged by CDR3 protein, the rows form single entries marked with the most common genes and DNA. These V and J calls derive from TCRdb rather than the authors' analysis. The sample contains some 130,000 distinct CDR3 sequences, under 8% of them found a single time. Approximately 0.64% of the sample lies in the top ten.

Trimming costs V 0 bases and J 2 bases, and their ends lie 1 base apart. The CDR3 extends over 12 residues, inclusive of both ends. Kept here is only the CDR3 DNA, which spans 36 bases and is read in frame from base 1. Reading the germline V gene gives CDR1 SGHRS and CDR2 YFSETQ. This clonotype has just one count. The target of this receptor is not known. A far larger clone is off by one base, so a read error is likely. In this CDR3 the conserved last residue, phenylalanine or tryptophan, is missing, so a read error is likely. This sequence was found in a man under 40 who received the YFV17D yellow fever vaccine. Material: CD4+ T cells sorted from PBMCs, obtained 10 days after the yellow fever booster vaccination. The chain is made from TRBV5-1 and TRBJ2-3; no D gene can be assigned with confidence. The CDR3 has the sequence CASSLVTDTQYY. The DNA is as follows: TGCGCCAGCAGCTTGGTCACAGATACGCAGTATTAT.